A single sample is the source of the 24 T cell receptor beta chains below, sequenced in a study of patients and donors after allogeneic stem cell transplantation. MiXCR, run by TCRdb on the RT-PCR reads, gives a single entry per CDR3 protein. The sample shows approximately 220,000 distinct CDR3 sequences, around 41% of them seen only once. The specimen was blood, either unsorted or a sorted T cell fraction (not recorded which). The receptors shown here come from a human donor who was either an allogeneic HSCT recipient or a stem cell or donor lymphocyte infusion donor (not recorded which). It is not recorded whose cells these are; they may come from a transplant donor.

The V and J genes are TRBV5-1 and TRBJ1-2, with D possibly TRBD1 on 5 matching bases. V was shortened by 0 bases and J by 9 bases, with 6 bases between the two germline ends. CDR1 is SGHRS, CDR2 YFSETQ, per germline. The CDR3 runs 11 residues. The CDR3 DNA reads TGCGCCAGCAGCTTGGAGGGGAGCTACACCTTC. Its translation: CASSLEGSYTF.

The chain joins TRBV5-5 to TRBJ2-7; D not certain. This CDR3 is 14 amino acids long. Germline V gene sequence: CDR1 SGHKS, CDR2 YYEKEE (reference sequence). The V gene lost 4 bases and the J gene lost 2 bases, with 13 bases spanning the gap. As DNA, the CDR3 is TGTGCCAGCAGCGACCGGATAGCTGCCTACGAGCAGTACTTC. It specifies CASSDRIAAYEQYF.

This clonotype was seen a few times. In DNA form, the CDR3 reads TGCGCCAGCAGCCCTGGAACCGGGACAGGAAATCAGCCCCAGCATTTT. It encodes CASSPGTGTGNQPQHF. The chain recombines TRBV4-1 with TRBJ1-5, with 8 nucleotides matching TRBD1. The V and J ends lost 4 bases and 4 bases, in that order; junction bases with no gene match: 9. The CDR3 consists of 16 residues. CDR1 is MGHRA and CDR2 is YSYEKL in the germline V gene.

This clonotype has a count of ten or more. The chain combines TRBV12-3 or TRBV12-4 with TRBJ1-5; weak D call: TRBD1 (5 bases). This CDR3 spans 13 amino acids. The V end lost 5 bases, the J end lost 5 bases, and 10 bases lay between the germline ends. CDR3 bases: TGTGCCAGCAGTCCTCAGGGAGATCAGCCCCAGCATTTT. This gives the protein CASSPQGDQPQHF.

This clonotype was seen just once. J is TRBJ2-1 and V is TRBV5-1; no definite D call. CDR3 length: 12 residues. Trimming shortened V by 9 bases and J by 1 base, and 8 bases separated the two germline ends. From germline, CDR1 is SGHRS and CDR2 YFSETQ. CDR3 DNA: TGCGCCACCTCGTCATCCTACAATGAGCAGTTCTTC. Its translation: CATSSSYNEQFF.

About this clonotype: The CDR3 does not end in the conserved phenylalanine or tryptophan, so this is likely a read error. The rearrangement links TRBV7-7 to TRBJ2-5; D remains unclear. CDR1 SSHAT and CDR2 FNYEAQ come from the germline V gene (reference sequence). This CDR3 region has 15 residues. V was cut by 4 bases and J by 5 bases, with 17 bases left in between. The CDR3 DNA is TGTGCCAGCAGCTCGTCGTATGCGGCGAGGGAGACCCAGTACTCC. Translating it yields CASSSSYAARETQYS.

The CDR3 here is CASSDGRQSGNEQFF. The CDR3 DNA is TGTGCCAGCAGTGACGGCAGGCAATCGGGCAATGAGCAGTTCTTC. V usage is TRBV2 and J usage is TRBJ2-1; D gene ambiguous. Trimming removed 3 bases from V and 6 bases from J, with 15 bases in between. Looked up from germline, CDR1 is SNHLY and CDR2 is FYNNEI. CDR3 length equals 15 residues.

This clonotype was detected a few times. V gene TRBV4-1 combines with J gene TRBJ2-7, with D unclear. Trimming cost V 0 bases and J 3 bases, with 9 bases left between them. CDR3 length: 14 amino acids. The V gene's germline CDR1 is MGHRA and CDR2 YSYEKL. CDR3 residues: CASSQDGASYEQYF. In DNA, the CDR3 is TGCGCCAGCAGCCAAGACGGTGCGAGCTACGAGCAGTACTTC.

This clonotype has a single count. The chain couples TRBV4-3 to TRBJ2-7; D is perhaps TRBD1 (5 bases). The CDR3 is 15 residues long. V shed 1 base and J shed 5 bases, with 15 bases lying between them. Per the germline V gene, CDR1 is LGHNA and CDR2 is YSLEER. CDR3 protein: CASSQAWKGIDEQYF. DNA for the CDR3: TGCGCCAGCAGCCAAGCCTGGAAGGGGATCGACGAGCAGTACTTC.

The V call is TRBV3-1, the J call TRBJ2-1, with D possibly being TRBD1 (5 bases). The germline CDR1 and CDR2 sequences are LGHDT and YNNKEL (reference sequence). Trimming took off 0 bases at V and 8 bases at J, with 11 bases between the two ends. This CDR3 region has 14 residues. CDR3 sequence reads: CASSQEGQGYEQFF. The CDR3 nucleotides are TGTGCCAGCAGCCAAGAGGGGCAGGGATATGAGCAGTTCTTC.

In this sample, this clonotype turned up many times. V and J are TRBV10-3 and TRBJ1-6; no definite D call. V lost 6 bases to trimming and J lost 4 bases, with 7 bases between them. From germline, CDR1 is ENHRY and CDR2 SYGVKD. This CDR3 comprises 13 residues. This chain's CDR3 is CAISPGYNSPLHF. Written as DNA, the CDR3 is TGTGCCATCAGCCCAGGATATAATTCACCCCTCCACTTT.

The V gene is TRBV27, the J gene TRBJ1-1; TRBD1 matches at 9 bases. Germline lookup yields CDR1 MNHEY and CDR2 SMNVEV (reference sequence). The ends lost 5 bases at V and 4 bases at J; junction bases unmatched: 8. The CDR3 is made up of 15 amino acids. The CDR3 sequence is CASSPRQGDSTEAFF. In DNA, the CDR3 is TGTGCCAGCAGTCCCCGACAGGGGGACAGCACTGAAGCTTTCTTT.

This clonotype was recorded a few times. The gene calls are TRBV4-1 and TRBJ1-2; D unresolved. The CDR3 spans 18 residues. The ends were cut back, 2 bases at V and 2 bases at J, with 21 bases in the middle. Germline CDR1 MGHRA, CDR2 YSYEKL. The CDR3 sequence: CASSQWPRRKQTNYGYTF. CDR3 sequence (DNA): TGCGCCAGCAGCCAATGGCCCCGACGGAAACAAACAAACTATGGCTACACCTTC.

In its sample, this clonotype was seen a few times. The chain couples TRBV5-1 to TRBJ2-3, with TRBD2 identical over 9 bases. The CDR3 is 14 residues long. V lost 4 bases to trimming and J lost 4 bases; unmatched junction nucleotides: 4. Germline V gene sequence: CDR1 SGHRS, CDR2 YFSETQ. The CDR3 protein is CASSPLAGADTQYF. CDR3 sequence (DNA): TGCGCCAGCAGCCCTTTAGCGGGGGCAGATACGCAGTATTTT.

The rearrangement links TRBV27 to TRBJ2-3; D is ambiguous. Between the trimmed V and J ends, which lost 4 bases and 7 bases, there was a span of 9 bases. Per the germline V gene, CDR1 is MNHEY and CDR2 is SMNVEV (reference sequence). The CDR3 spans 12 residues. The CDR3 spells CASSSPPYTQYF. DNA of the CDR3: TGTGCCAGCAGTTCCCCTCCATATACGCAGTATTTT.

The gene calls are TRBV29-1 and TRBJ2-7; D possibly uses TRBD1 or TRBD2 (5 bases each). Germline V gene lookup returns CDR1 SQVTM and CDR2 ANQGSEA. The V gene lost 6 bases and the J gene lost 5 bases, with 20 bases spanning the gap. The CDR3 extends over 14 amino acids. CDR3 amino acids: CSVTGTHIVHEQYF. The CDR3 DNA reads TGCAGCGTCACCGGGACCCACATAGTCCACGAGCAGTACTTC.

The genes are TRBV5-1 and TRBJ1-3; D gene unclear. CDR1 is SGHRS, CDR2 YFSETQ, per germline. Trimming removed 0 bases at V and 0 bases at J, with 10 bases between. This CDR3 has 16 amino acids. CDR3 sequence: CASSLGAGYSGNTIYF. The CDR3 region has the DNA TGCGCCAGCAGCTTGGGGGCCGGCTACTCTGGAAACACCATATATTTT.

This clonotype showed up just a few times. The rearrangement joins TRBV29-1 to TRBJ2-5, with D possibly being TRBD1 (5 bases). V was shortened by 1 base and J by 4 bases, with 13 bases between the two germline ends. The germline CDR1 and CDR2 sequences are SQVTM and ANQGSEA. CDR3 length equals 14 residues. Written as DNA, the CDR3 is TGCAGCGTTGAAGGTCTAGGGGTAGGAGAGACCCAGTACTTC. This codes for CSVEGLGVGETQYF.

A few counts support this clonotype. This chain connects TRBV4-1 to TRBJ1-3, with TRBD1 identical over 9 bases. From germline, CDR1 is MGHRA and CDR2 YSYEKL. This CDR3 contains 18 residues. V lost 0 bases and J lost 2; bases outside the gene matches: 8. The DNA of the CDR3 is TGCGCCAGCAGCCAAGATAGAGCCGGGACAGGGACTGGAAACACCATATATTTT. Residues: CASSQDRAGTGTGNTIYF.

This clonotype has more than one count but fewer than ten. The rearrangement joins TRBV25-1 to TRBJ1-5; a possible D gene is TRBD1 (6 bases). Germline loops: CDR1 MGHDK, CDR2 SYGVNS. This CDR3 contains 14 residues. V was clipped by 2 bases and J by 5 bases, with 10 bases between them. The CDR3 bases are TGTGCCAGCAGTGAAGGGGACATCTATCAGCCCCAGCATTTT. Translation: CASSEGDIYQPQHF.

The chain is built from TRBV20-1 and TRBJ2-3, with a tentative D call TRBD1 (6 bases). The germline V and J ends were trimmed by 3 bases and 1 base, with 11 bases remaining between them. The CDR3 length is 14 residues. Germline CDR1 reads DFQATT; CDR2 reads SNEGSKA (reference sequence). Here the CDR3 reads CSARPGVGTDTQYF. CDR3 in DNA: TGCAGTGCTAGGCCAGGGGTGGGCACAGATACGCAGTATTTT.

This clonotype was counted only a few times. V usage is TRBV5-1 and J usage is TRBJ1-1; 10 bases line up with TRBD1. CDR1 and CDR2 from the germline V gene are SGHRS and YFSETQ. CDR3 size: 14 residues. The ends lost 2 bases at V and 5 bases at J; junction bases unmatched: 3. CDR3 sequence: CASSFRDRGTEAFF. CDR3 DNA: TGCGCCAGCAGCTTCAGGGACAGGGGAACTGAAGCTTTCTTT.

The table lists this clonotype with a few counts. The chain couples TRBV7-3 to TRBJ1-1; D remains unclear. This CDR3 has 13 residues. Trimming took 1 base from V and 10 from J, leaving 13 bases between them. Germline CDR1 SGHTA, CDR2 FQGTGA. The CDR3 protein is CASSLKGQTIAFF. CDR3 coding DNA: TGTGCCAGCAGCTTAAAGGGCCAGACGATAGCTTTCTTT.

This sequence joins TRBV3-1 and TRBJ2-3; 8 nucleotides match TRBD1. The CDR3 runs to 14 residues. In germline, CDR1 is LGHDT, CDR2 YNNKEL (reference sequence). The V and J ends lost 4 bases and 4 bases, in that order; junction bases with no gene match: 4. The CDR3 region has the DNA TGTGCCAGCAGCCCCACAGGGGGGCCAGATACGCAGTATTTT. Encoded protein: CASSPTGGPDTQYF.